These T cell receptor beta chains were read from a single sample in a study of long-term antiretroviral therapy in people with HIV. Repertoires were generated with immunoSEQ multiplex PCR, while TCRdb's copy carries only in-frame clones and drops some. The table lists 20,000 or so clones, around nine tenths of them singletons. Sample: unsorted PBMCs, taken 0.5 years after starting antiretroviral therapy. The receptors shown here come from a man between 40 and 49 years old with HIV. Both conserved end residues are part of each CDR3. A D gene is named only where the DNA matches it firmly. Some rows mark clone size as missing; the rest say once, few, many or name a class of expanded clone.

v_gene: TRBV9
j_gene: TRBJ2-2
abundance: NA
d_gene: NA
len: 13
CDR3aa: CASGGTNTGELFF
CDR3nt: TGTGCCAGCGGGGGGACGAACACCGGGGAGCTGTTTTTT

v_gene: TRBV7-2
j_gene: TRBJ2-3
abundance: NA
d_gene: TRBD1
len: 16
CDR3aa: CASSPGGTGASDTQYF
CDR3nt: TGTGCCAGCAGCCCCGGCGGGACAGGAGCCTCAGATACGCAGTATTTT

v_gene: TRBV27
j_gene: TRBJ2-7
abundance: once
d_gene: TRBD1
len: 15
CDR3aa: CASSLVGTGNTEQYF
CDR3nt: TGTGCCAGCAGTTTGGTTGGGACAGGGAATACAGAGCAGTACTTC

v_gene: TRBV10-3
j_gene: TRBJ2-7
abundance: once
d_gene: NA
len: 12
CDR3aa: CAISEATHEQYF
CDR3nt: TGTGCCATCAGTGAGGCGACCCACGAGCAGTACTTC

v_gene: TRBV7-8
j_gene: TRBJ1-1
abundance: NA
d_gene: TRBD1
len: 15
CDR3aa: CASSPRRQGGTEAFF
CDR3nt: TGTGCCAGCAGCCCACGAAGACAGGGTGGCACTGAAGCTTTCTTT

v_gene: TRBV23-1
j_gene: TRBJ1-5
abundance: once
d_gene: NA
len: 17
CDR3aa: CASSQSTKLYSNQPQHF
CDR3nt: TGCGCCAGCAGTCAATCAACGAAATTATATAGCAATCAGCCCCAGCATTTT

v_gene: TRBV7-9
j_gene: TRBJ2-7
abundance: once
d_gene: NA
len: 12
CDR3aa: CASSLGYGEQYF
CDR3nt: TGTGCCAGCAGCTTAGGGTACGGCGAGCAGTACTTC

v_gene: TRBV19
j_gene: TRBJ1-5
abundance: NA
d_gene: NA
len: 15
CDR3aa: CASTVWGEGNQPQHF
CDR3nt: TGTGCCAGTACCGTATGGGGTGAGGGCAATCAGCCCCAGCATTTT

v_gene: TRBV6-5
j_gene: TRBJ1-2
abundance: NA
d_gene: NA
len: 14
CDR3aa: CASSYSRKGYGYTF
CDR3nt: TGTGCCAGCAGTTACTCGAGAAAAGGGTATGGCTACACCTTC

v_gene: TRBV29-1
j_gene: TRBJ2-1
abundance: NA
d_gene: TRBD2
len: 14
CDR3aa: CSSSGASSYNEQFF
CDR3nt: TGCAGCTCAAGCGGGGCGAGCTCCTACAATGAGCAGTTCTTC

v_gene: TRBV2
j_gene: TRBJ2-3
abundance: NA
d_gene: NA
len: 13
CDR3aa: CASSTLPTDTQYF
CDR3nt: TGTGCCAGCAGCACCTTACCAACAGATACGCAGTATTTT

v_gene: TRBV2
j_gene: TRBJ2-5
abundance: NA
d_gene: NA
len: 11
CDR3aa: CASKGEETQYF
CDR3nt: TGTGCCAGCAAGGGGGAAGAGACCCAGTACTTC

v_gene: TRBV5-1
j_gene: TRBJ1-3
abundance: NA
d_gene: NA
len: 14
CDR3aa: CASSFEGDRNTIYF
CDR3nt: TGCGCCAGCAGCTTTGAGGGGGACAGAAACACCATATATTTT

v_gene: TRBV27
j_gene: TRBJ2-1
abundance: NA
d_gene: NA
len: 13
CDR3aa: CASSPTSFNEQFF
CDR3nt: TGTGCCAGCAGTCCCACTAGTTTCAATGAGCAGTTCTTC

v_gene: TRBV14
j_gene: TRBJ2-3
abundance: NA
d_gene: TRBD2
len: 14
CDR3aa: CASSQTSGTDTQYF
CDR3nt: TGTGCCAGCAGCCAAACTAGCGGCACAGATACGCAGTATTTT

v_gene: TRBV6-5
j_gene: TRBJ1-1
abundance: NA
d_gene: NA
len: 16
CDR3aa: CASSYRTVNSNTEAFF
CDR3nt: TGTGCCAGCAGTTACCGGACAGTGAATTCGAACACTGAAGCTTTCTTT

v_gene: TRBV10-3
j_gene: TRBJ2-1
abundance: NA
d_gene: NA
len: 13
CDR3aa: CAISDNTYNEQFF
CDR3nt: TGTGCCATCAGTGATAACACCTACAATGAGCAGTTCTTC

v_gene: TRBV7-3
j_gene: TRBJ2-2
abundance: NA
d_gene: NA
len: 15
CDR3aa: CASSLFGGTTGELFF
CDR3nt: TGTGCCAGCAGCTTATTTGGCGGAACTACCGGGGAGCTGTTTTTT

v_gene: TRBV6-5
j_gene: TRBJ1-1
abundance: NA
d_gene: NA
len: 16
CDR3aa: CASSLSVSRDGVEAFF
CDR3nt: TGTGCCAGCAGTTTATCGGTTTCCCGGGACGGAGTTGAAGCTTTCTTT

v_gene: TRBV27
j_gene: TRBJ2-2
abundance: NA
d_gene: NA
len: 13
CDR3aa: CASSAQGTGELFF
CDR3nt: TGTGCCAGCAGTGCCCAGGGAACCGGGGAGCTGTTTTTT

v_gene: TRBV7-2
j_gene: TRBJ2-4
abundance: NA
d_gene: TRBD2
len: 17
CDR3aa: CASSLGGLGSVKNIQYF
CDR3nt: TGTGCCAGCAGCTTGGGAGGGCTAGGGAGTGTCAAAAACATTCAGTACTTC

v_gene: TRBV27
j_gene: TRBJ2-7
abundance: NA
d_gene: NA
len: 13
CDR3aa: CASSSNPPSVQYF
CDR3nt: TGTGCCAGCAGTTCCAATCCCCCTAGTGTGCAGTACTTC

v_gene: TRBV5-5
j_gene: TRBJ1-1
abundance: NA
d_gene: NA
len: 13
CDR3aa: CASSLTGNTEAFF
CDR3nt: TGTGCCAGCAGCTTGACGGGGAACACTGAAGCTTTCTTT

v_gene: TRBV6-5
j_gene: TRBJ1-1
abundance: NA
d_gene: NA
len: 14
CDR3aa: CASSYSNTYTEAFF
CDR3nt: TGTGCCAGCAGTTACTCGAACACCTACACTGAAGCTTTCTTT

v_gene: TRBV2
j_gene: TRBJ2-2
abundance: NA
d_gene: NA
len: 16
CDR3aa: CASRANSGGSTGELFF
CDR3nt: TGTGCCAGCAGAGCTAACAGTGGAGGGTCCACCGGGGAGCTGTTTTTT

v_gene: TRBV2
j_gene: TRBJ2-7
abundance: once
d_gene: NA
len: 13
CDR3aa: CASSEVLGGEQYF
CDR3nt: TGTGCCAGCAGTGAAGTTCTCGGGGGCGAGCAGTACTTC

v_gene: TRBV27
j_gene: TRBJ2-7
abundance: NA
d_gene: TRBD1
len: 17
CDR3aa: CASSLSRGDRVDYEQYF
CDR3nt: TGTGCCAGCAGTTTATCGAGGGGGGACAGGGTCGATTACGAGCAGTACTTC

v_gene: TRBV11-3
j_gene: TRBJ2-2
abundance: NA
d_gene: TRBD1
len: 16
CDR3aa: CASSLTGGSVAGELFF
CDR3nt: TGTGCCAGCAGCTTAACAGGGGGCAGCGTCGCCGGGGAGCTGTTTTTT

v_gene: TRBV4-2
j_gene: TRBJ2-1
abundance: few
d_gene: NA
len: 15
CDR3aa: CASSTFGGEYNEQFF
CDR3nt: TGTGCCAGCAGCACTTTCGGGGGCGAATACAATGAGCAGTTCTTC

v_gene: TRBV7-2
j_gene: TRBJ2-3
abundance: NA
d_gene: TRBD2
len: 15
CDR3aa: CASRRLAGFPDTQYF
CDR3nt: TGTGCCAGCAGACGACTAGCGGGGTTCCCGGATACGCAGTATTTT

v_gene: TRBV15
j_gene: TRBJ1-5
abundance: NA
d_gene: NA
len: 17
CDR3aa: CATSRVGGTFSNQPQHF
CDR3nt: TGTGCCACCAGCAGAGTGGGAGGCACCTTTAGCAATCAGCCCCAGCATTTT

v_gene: TRBV7-3
j_gene: TRBJ2-3
abundance: NA
d_gene: TRBD2
len: 18
CDR3aa: CASSPRGGMILSTDTQYF
CDR3nt: TGTGCCAGCAGCCCGCGGGGGGGCATGATATTGAGCACAGATACGCAGTATTTT

v_gene: TRBV11-3
j_gene: TRBJ2-1
abundance: NA
d_gene: TRBD1
len: 15
CDR3aa: CASSPRGNAYNEQFF
CDR3nt: TGTGCCAGCAGTCCCAGGGGGAACGCCTACAATGAGCAGTTCTTC

v_gene: TRBV7-8
j_gene: TRBJ2-5
abundance: NA
d_gene: TRBD1
len: 15
CDR3aa: CASSLDEQGFETQYF
CDR3nt: TGTGCCAGCAGCTTAGATGAACAGGGGTTTGAGACCCAGTACTTC

v_gene: TRBV7-9
j_gene: TRBJ2-7
abundance: NA
d_gene: NA
len: 14
CDR3aa: CASSLPTPTYEQYF
CDR3nt: TGTGCCAGCAGCTTACCGACGCCCACCTACGAGCAGTACTTC

v_gene: TRBV10-3
j_gene: TRBJ2-2
abundance: NA
d_gene: NA
len: 15
CDR3aa: CAIRPAVANTGELFF
CDR3nt: TGTGCCATCAGGCCAGCGGTCGCGAACACCGGGGAGCTGTTTTTT

v_gene: TRBV9
j_gene: TRBJ2-5
abundance: once
d_gene: NA
len: 16
CDR3aa: CASSVDWRDALETQYF
CDR3nt: TGTGCCAGCAGCGTAGATTGGCGGGATGCTCTGGAGACCCAGTACTTC

v_gene: TRBV27
j_gene: TRBJ1-2
abundance: NA
d_gene: TRBD1
len: 15
CDR3aa: CASSPRTGGVYGYTF
CDR3nt: TGTGCCAGCAGTCCCCGGACAGGGGGCGTATATGGCTACACCTTC

v_gene: TRBV11-2
j_gene: TRBJ2-7
abundance: NA
d_gene: NA
len: 15
CDR3aa: CASSLTPIAFYEQYF
CDR3nt: TGTGCCAGCAGCTTAACGCCCATCGCCTTCTACGAGCAGTACTTC

v_gene: TRBV5-4
j_gene: TRBJ1-1
abundance: NA
d_gene: NA
len: 13
CDR3aa: CASSLEGWSEAFF
CDR3nt: TGTGCCAGCAGCTTGGAGGGGTGGTCTGAAGCTTTCTTT

v_gene: TRBV29-1
j_gene: TRBJ2-1
abundance: NA
d_gene: NA
len: 12
CDR3aa: CSVGDTYNEQFF
CDR3nt: TGCAGCGTTGGGGACACATACAATGAGCAGTTCTTC